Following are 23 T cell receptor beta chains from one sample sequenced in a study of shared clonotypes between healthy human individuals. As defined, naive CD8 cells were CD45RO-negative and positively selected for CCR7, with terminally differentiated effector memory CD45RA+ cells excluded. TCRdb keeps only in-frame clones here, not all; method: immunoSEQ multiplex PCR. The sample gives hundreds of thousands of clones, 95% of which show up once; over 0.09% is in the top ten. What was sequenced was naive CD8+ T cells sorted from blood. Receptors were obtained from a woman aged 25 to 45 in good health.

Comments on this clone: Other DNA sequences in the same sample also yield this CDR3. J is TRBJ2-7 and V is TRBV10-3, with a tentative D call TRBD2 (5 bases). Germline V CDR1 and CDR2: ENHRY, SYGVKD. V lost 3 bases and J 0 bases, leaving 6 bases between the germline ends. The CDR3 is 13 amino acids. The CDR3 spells CAISDTSSYEQYF. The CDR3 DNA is TGTGCCATCAGTGACACTAGCTCCTACGAGCAGTACTTC.

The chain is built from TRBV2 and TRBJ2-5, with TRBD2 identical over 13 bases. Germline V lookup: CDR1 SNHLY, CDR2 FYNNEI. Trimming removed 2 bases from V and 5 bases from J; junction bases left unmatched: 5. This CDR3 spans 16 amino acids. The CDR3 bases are TGTGCCAGCAGTGAAAGGGGGACTAGCGGGACTGAGACCCAGTACTTC. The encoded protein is CASSERGTSGTETQYF. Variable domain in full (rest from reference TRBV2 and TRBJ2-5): EPEVTQTPSHQVTQMGQEVILRCVPISNHLYFYWYRQILGQKVEFLVSFYNNEISEKSEIFDDQFSVERPDGSNFTLKIRSTKLEDSAMYFCASSERGTSGTETQYFGPGTRLLVL.

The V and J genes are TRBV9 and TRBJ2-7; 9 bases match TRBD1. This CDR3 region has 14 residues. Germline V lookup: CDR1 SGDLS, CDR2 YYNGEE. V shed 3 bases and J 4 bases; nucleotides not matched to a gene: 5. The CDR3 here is CASSEGGTGYEQYF. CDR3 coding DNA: TGTGCCAGCAGCGAAGGCGGGACAGGGTACGAGCAGTACTTC.

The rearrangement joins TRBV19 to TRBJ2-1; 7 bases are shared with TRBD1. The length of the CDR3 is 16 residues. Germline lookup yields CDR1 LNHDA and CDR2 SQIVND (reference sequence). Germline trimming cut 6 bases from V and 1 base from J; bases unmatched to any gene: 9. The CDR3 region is CASSLDREGSYNEQFF. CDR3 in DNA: TGTGCCAGTAGCCTAGACAGGGAAGGTTCCTACAATGAGCAGTTCTTC.

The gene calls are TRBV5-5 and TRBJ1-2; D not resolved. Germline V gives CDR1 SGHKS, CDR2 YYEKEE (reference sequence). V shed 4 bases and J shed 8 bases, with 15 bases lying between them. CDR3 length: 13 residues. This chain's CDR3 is CASSLGPWMGYTF. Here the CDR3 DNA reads TGTGCCAGCAGCCTAGGACCTTGGATGGGCTACACCTTC.

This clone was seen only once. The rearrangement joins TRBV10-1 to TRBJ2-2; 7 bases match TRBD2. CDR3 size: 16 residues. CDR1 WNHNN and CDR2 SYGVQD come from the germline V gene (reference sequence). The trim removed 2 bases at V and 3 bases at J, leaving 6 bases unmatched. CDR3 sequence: CASSETGTMHTGELFF. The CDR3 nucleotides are TGCGCCAGCAGTGAGACCGGGACTATGCACACCGGGGAGCTGTTTTTT.

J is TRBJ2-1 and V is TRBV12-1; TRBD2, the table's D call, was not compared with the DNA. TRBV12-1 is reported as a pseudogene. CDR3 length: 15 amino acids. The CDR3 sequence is CASCSTSGIRDEQFF. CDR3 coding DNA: TGTGCCAGCTGCTCGACTAGCGGGATACGGGATGAGCAGTTCTTC.

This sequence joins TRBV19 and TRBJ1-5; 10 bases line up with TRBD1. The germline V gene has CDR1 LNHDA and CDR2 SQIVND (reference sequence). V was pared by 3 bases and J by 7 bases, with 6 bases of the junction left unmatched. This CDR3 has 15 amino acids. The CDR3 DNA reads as TGTGCCAGTAGTATGGGACAGGGGATGGGGCAGCCCCAGCATTTT. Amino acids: CASSMGQGMGQPQHF. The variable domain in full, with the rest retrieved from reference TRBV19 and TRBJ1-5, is DGGITQSPKYLFRKEGQNVTLSCEQNLNHDAMYWYRQDPGQGLRLIYYSQIVNDFQKGDIAEGYSVSREKKESFPLTVTSAQKNPTAFYLCASSMGQGMGQPQHFGDGTRLSIL.

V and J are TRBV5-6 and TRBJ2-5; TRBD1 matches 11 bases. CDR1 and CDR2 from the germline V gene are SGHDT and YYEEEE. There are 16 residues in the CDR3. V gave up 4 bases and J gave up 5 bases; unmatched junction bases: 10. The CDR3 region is CASSRNGQGAWETQYF. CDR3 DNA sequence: TGTGCCAGCAGCCGTAACGGACAGGGGGCGTGGGAGACCCAGTACTTC.

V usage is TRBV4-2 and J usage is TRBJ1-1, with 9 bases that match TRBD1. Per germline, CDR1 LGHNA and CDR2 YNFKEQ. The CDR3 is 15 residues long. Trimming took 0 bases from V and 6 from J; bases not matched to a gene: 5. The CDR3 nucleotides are TGTGCCAGCAGCCAAGAGGGACAGGGTGCTTCTGAAGCTTTCTTT. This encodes CASSQEGQGASEAFF.

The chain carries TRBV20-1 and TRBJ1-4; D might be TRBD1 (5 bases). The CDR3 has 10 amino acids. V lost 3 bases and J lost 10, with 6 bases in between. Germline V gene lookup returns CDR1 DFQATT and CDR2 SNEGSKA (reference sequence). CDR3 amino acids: CSARGGKLFF. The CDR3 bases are TGCAGTGCTAGGGGGGGAAAACTGTTTTTT.

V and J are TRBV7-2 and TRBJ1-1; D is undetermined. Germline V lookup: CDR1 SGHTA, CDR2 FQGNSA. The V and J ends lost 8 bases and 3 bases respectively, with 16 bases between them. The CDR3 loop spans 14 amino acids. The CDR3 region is CASSGSPRDTEAFF. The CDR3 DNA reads TGTGCCAGCTCGGGGTCTCCACGGGACACTGAAGCTTTCTTT. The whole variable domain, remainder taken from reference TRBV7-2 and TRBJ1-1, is GAGVSQSPSNKVTEKGKDVELRCDPISGHTALYWYRQSLGQGLEFLIYFQGNSAPDKSGLPSDRFSAERTGGSVSTLTIQRTQQEDSAVYLCASSGSPRDTEAFFGQGTRLTVV.

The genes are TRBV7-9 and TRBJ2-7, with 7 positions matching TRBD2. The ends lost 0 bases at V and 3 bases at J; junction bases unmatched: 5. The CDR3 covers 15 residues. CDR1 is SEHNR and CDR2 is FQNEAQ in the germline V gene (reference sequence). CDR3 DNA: TGTGCCAGCAGCTTAGCCGCGGGAGCTAACTACGAGCAGTACTTC. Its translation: CASSLAAGANYEQYF.

CDR3 coding DNA: TGTGCCAGCAGCCACCGGGACAGGCCCTACGAGCAGTACTTC. Protein: CASSHRDRPYEQYF. The V call is TRBV5-5, the J call TRBJ2-7; 8 nucleotides align to TRBD1. The CDR3 length is 14 residues. From germline, CDR1 is SGHKS and CDR2 YYEKEE (reference sequence). V shed 4 bases, J shed 2 bases, and the junction held 5 bases outside the gene matches. Based on the CDR3 plus reference TRBV5-5 and TRBJ2-7, the full variable domain is DAGVTQSPTHLIKTRGQQVTLRCSPISGHKSVSWYQQVLGQGPQFIFQYYEKEERGRGNFPDRFSARQFPNYSSELNVNALLLGDSALYLCASSHRDRPYEQYFGPGTRLTVT.

The CDR3 here is CASSIYVDDYNEQFF. In DNA form, the CDR3 reads TGTGCCAGTAGTATTTATGTGGACGACTACAATGAGCAGTTCTTC. The V call is TRBV19, the J call TRBJ2-1; D is unclear. The germline CDR1 and CDR2 sequences are LNHDA and SQIVND (reference sequence). The CDR3 is made up of 15 amino acids. Trimming took off 3 bases at V and 3 bases at J, with 12 bases between the two ends.

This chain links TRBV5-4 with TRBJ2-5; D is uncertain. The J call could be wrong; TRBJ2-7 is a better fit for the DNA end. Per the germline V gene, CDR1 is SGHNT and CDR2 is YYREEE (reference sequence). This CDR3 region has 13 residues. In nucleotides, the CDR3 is TGTGCCAGCAGCTTAAGAGAATCGGACGAGCAGTACTTC. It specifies CASSLRESDEQYF.

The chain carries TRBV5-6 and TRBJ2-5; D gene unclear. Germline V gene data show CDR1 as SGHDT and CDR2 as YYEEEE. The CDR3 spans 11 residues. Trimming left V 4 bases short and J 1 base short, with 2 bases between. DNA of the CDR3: TGTGCCAGCAGCATCCAAGAGACCCAGTACTTC. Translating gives CASSIQETQYF.

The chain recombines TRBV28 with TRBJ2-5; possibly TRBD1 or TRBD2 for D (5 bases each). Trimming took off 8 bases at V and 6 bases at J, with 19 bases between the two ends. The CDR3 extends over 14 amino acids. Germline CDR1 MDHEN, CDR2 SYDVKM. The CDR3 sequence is CASSAGTERQTQYF. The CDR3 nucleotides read TGTGCCAGCTCGGCCGGGACCGAACGACAGACCCAGTACTTC.

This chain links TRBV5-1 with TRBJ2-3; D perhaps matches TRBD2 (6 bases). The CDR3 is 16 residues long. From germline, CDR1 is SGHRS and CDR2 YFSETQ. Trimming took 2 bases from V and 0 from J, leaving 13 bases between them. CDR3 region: CASSLQASESTDTQYF. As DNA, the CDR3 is TGCGCCAGCAGCTTACAGGCTAGCGAGAGCACAGATACGCAGTATTTT.

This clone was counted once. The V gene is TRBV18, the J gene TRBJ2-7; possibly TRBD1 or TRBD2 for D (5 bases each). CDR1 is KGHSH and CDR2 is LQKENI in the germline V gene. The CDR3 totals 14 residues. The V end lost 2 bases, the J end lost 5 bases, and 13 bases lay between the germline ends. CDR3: CASSPTGPRNEQYF. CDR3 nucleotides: TGTGCCAGCTCACCAACGGGACCAAGGAACGAGCAGTACTTC. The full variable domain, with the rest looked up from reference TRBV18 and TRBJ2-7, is NAGVMQNPRHLVRRRGQEARLRCSPMKGHSHVYWYRQLPEEGLKFMVYLQKENIIDESGMPKERFSAEFPKEGPSILRIQQVVRGDSAAYFCASSPTGPRNEQYFGPGTRLTVT.

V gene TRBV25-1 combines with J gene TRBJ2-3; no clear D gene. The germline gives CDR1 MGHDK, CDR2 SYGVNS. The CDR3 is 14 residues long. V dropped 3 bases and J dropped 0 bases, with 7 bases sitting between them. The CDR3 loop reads CASSDSVSTDTQYF. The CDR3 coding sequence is TGTGCCAGCAGTGACTCCGTGAGCACAGATACGCAGTATTTT.

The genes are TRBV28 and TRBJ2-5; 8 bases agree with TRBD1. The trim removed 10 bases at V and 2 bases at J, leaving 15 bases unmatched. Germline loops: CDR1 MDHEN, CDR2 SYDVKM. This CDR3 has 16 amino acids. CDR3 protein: CATDLGDRGIQETQYF. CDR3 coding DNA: TGTGCCACCGATTTAGGAGACAGGGGAATTCAAGAGACCCAGTACTTC.

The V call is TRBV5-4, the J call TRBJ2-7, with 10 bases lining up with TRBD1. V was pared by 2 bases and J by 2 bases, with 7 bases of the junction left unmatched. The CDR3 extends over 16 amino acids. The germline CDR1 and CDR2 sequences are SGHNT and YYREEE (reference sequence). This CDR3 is CASSLDRGLNPYEQYF. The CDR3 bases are TGTGCCAGCAGCTTAGACAGGGGGCTAAACCCCTACGAGCAGTACTTC.